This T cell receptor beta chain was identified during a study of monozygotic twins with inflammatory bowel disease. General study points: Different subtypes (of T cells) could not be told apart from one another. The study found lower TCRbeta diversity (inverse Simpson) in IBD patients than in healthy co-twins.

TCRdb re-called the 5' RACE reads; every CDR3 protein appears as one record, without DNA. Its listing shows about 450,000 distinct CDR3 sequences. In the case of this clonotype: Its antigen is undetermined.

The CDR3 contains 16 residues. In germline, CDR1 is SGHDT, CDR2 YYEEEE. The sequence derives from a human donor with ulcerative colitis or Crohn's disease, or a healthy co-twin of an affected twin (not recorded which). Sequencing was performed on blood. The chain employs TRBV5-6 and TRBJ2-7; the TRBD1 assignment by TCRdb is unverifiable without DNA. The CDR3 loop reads CASSPPGTVYSYEQYF.